The clone carrying this TCR beta chain was seen a handful of times. Other DNA sequences in this sample translate to the same CDR3. V lost 3 bases and J 5 bases, leaving 7 bases between the germline ends. The CDR3 covers 12 residues. Germline CDR1 MNHEY, CDR2 SVGEGT. The entry originates in a study of blood T cell repertoires in COVID-19. Background on the study: The United States, Italy and Spain were the sources of the acute and convalescent COVID-19 samples. Sample material is recorded as cDNA or gDNA derived from T cells, B-cell-depleted T cells, or PBMCs.

In the source study's methods: Using reference gene primer amplification, nucleated cell counts were estimated. Method: immunoSEQ multiplex PCR; TCRdb's copy keeps in-frame clones and lacks some. V and J calls plus clone size are reproduced from that table; the DNA served to infer D and trimming. Of roughly 220,000 clones in the sample, roughly 80% were seen once. V is TRBV6-2 or TRBV6-3 and J is TRBJ2-5, with D hard to call. The source of this sequence is a woman aged 55-69 years who had recovered from COVID-19. Source material: peripheral blood. CDR3 loop: CASSYVRETQYF. The CDR3 DNA sequence: TGTGCCAGCAGTTATGTCAGGGAGACCCAGTACTTC.